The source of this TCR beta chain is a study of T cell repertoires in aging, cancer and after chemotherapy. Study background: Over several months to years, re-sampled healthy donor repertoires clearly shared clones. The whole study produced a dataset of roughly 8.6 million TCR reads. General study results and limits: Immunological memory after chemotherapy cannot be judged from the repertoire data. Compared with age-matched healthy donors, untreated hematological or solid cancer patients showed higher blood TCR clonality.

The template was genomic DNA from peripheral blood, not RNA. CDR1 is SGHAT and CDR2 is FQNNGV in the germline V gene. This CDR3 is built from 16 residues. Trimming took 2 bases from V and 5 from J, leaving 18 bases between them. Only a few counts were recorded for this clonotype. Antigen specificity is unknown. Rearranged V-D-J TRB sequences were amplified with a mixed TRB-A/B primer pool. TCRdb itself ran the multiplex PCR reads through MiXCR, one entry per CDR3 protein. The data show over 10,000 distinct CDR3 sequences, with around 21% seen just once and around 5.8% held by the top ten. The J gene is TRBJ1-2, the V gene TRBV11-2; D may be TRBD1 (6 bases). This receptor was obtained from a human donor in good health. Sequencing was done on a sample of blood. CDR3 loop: CASSLIWTADSYGYTF. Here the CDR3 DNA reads TGTGCCAGCAGCTTAATCTGGACAGCAGACTCTTATGGCTACACCTTC.